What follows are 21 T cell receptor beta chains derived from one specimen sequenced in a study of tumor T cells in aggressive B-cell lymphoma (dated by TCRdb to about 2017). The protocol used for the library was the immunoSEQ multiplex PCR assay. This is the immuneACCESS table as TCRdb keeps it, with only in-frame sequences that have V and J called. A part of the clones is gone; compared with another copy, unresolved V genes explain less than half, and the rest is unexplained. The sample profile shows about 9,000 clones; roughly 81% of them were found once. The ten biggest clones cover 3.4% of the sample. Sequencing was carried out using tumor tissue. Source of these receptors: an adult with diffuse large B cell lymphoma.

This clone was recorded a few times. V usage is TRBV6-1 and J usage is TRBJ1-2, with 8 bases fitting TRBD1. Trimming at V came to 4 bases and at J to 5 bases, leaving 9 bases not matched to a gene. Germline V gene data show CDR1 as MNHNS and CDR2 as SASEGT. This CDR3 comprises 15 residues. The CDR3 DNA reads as TGTGCCAGCAGTGGGCCCGGGACAGGCACGTATGGCTACACCTTC. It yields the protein CASSGPGTGTYGYTF.

The CDR3 nucleotides are TGTGCCAGCAGCTACTCGACTAGCGGGGGCCAAGAGACCCAGTACTTC. Protein sequence: CASSYSTSGGQETQYF. This chain links TRBV11-1 with TRBJ2-5; TRBD2 aligns across 12 bases. After removal of 4 bases from V and 1 base from J, the junction contained 4 bases not matched to a gene. The length of the CDR3 is 16 residues. Germline V lookup: CDR1 SGHAT, CDR2 FQDESV (reference sequence).

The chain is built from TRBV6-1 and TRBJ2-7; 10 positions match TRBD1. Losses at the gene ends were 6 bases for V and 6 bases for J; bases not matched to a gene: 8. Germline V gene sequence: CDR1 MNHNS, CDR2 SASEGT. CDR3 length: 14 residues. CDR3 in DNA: TGTGCCAGCAGCCTACTGGACAGGGGGGGCGAGCAGTACTTC. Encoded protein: CASSLLDRGGEQYF.

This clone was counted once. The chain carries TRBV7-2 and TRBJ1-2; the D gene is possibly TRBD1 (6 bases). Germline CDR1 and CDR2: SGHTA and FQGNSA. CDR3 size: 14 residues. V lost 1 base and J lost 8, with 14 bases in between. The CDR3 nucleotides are TGTGCCAGCAGCTTAGAGCGGCGTAGGGGGGGCTACACCTTC. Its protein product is CASSLERRRGGYTF.

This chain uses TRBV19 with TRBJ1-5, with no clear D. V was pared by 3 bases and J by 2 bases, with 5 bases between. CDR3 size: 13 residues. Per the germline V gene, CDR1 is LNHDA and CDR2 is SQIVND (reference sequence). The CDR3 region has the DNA TGTGCCAGTAGTATTCCCGGCAATCAGCCCCAGCATTTT. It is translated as CASSIPGNQPQHF.

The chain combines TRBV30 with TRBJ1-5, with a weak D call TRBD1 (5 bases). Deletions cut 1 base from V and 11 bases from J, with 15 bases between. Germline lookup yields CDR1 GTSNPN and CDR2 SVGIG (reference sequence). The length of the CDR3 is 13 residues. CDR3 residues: CAWSDRDGGTQHF. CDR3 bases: TGTGCCTGGAGTGACCGGGATGGGGGGACCCAGCATTTT.

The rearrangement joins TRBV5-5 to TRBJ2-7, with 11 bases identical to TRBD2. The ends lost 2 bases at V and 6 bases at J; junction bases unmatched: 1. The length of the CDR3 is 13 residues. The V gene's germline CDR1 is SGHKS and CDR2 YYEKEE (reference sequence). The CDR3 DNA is TGTGCCAGCAGCTTCGGACTAGCGGGCGAGCAGTACTTC. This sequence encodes CASSFGLAGEQYF.

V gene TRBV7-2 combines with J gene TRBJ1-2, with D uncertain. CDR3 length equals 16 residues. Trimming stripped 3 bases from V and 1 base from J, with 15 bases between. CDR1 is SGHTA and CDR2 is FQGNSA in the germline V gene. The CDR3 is CASSFRGGPDNYGYTF. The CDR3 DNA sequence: TGTGCCAGCAGCTTCCGGGGAGGCCCGGATAACTATGGCTACACCTTC. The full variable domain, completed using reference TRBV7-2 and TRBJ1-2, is GAGVSQSPSNKVTEKGKDVELRCDPISGHTALYWYRQSLGQGLEFLIYFQGNSAPDKSGLPSDRFSAERTGGSVSTLTIQRTQQEDSAVYLCASSFRGGPDNYGYTFGSGTRLTVV.

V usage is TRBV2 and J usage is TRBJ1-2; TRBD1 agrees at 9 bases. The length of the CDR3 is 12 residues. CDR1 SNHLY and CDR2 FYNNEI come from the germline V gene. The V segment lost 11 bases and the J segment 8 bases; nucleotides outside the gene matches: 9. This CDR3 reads CAVLQGAKGYTF. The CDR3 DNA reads TGTGCCGTTTTACAGGGGGCGAAAGGCTACACCTTC.

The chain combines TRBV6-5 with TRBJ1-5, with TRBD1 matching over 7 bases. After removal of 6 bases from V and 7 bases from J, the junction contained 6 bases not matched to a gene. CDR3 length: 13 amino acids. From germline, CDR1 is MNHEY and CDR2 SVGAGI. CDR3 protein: CASSRDRSQPQHF. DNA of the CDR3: TGTGCCAGCAGCCGGGACAGAAGCCAGCCCCAGCATTTT.

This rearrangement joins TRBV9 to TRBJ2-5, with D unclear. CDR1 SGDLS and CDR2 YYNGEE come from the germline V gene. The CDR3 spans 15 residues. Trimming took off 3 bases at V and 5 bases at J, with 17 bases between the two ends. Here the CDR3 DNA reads TGTGCCAGCAGCGCAGAAGGTAGCTTGAGGGAGACCCAGTACTTC. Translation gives CASSAEGSLRETQYF.

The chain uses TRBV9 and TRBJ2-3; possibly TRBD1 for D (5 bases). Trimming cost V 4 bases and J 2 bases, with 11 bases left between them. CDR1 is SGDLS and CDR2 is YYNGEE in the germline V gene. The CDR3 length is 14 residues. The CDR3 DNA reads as TGTGCCAGCAGCCCGACAGCTCTCACAGATACGCAGTATTTT. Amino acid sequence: CASSPTALTDTQYF.

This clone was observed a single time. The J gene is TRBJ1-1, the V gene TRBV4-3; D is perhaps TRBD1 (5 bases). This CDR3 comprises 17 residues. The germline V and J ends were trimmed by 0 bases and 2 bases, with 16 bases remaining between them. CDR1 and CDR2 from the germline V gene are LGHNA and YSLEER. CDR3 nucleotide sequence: TGCGCCAGCAGCCAAGATTTGAGGTGGGGCCTTAACACTGAAGCTTTCTTT. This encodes CASSQDLRWGLNTEAFF.

Here the CDR3 reads CASGSGQGYYNEQFF. Written as DNA, the CDR3 is TGTGCTAGTGGGAGTGGACAGGGTTACTACAATGAGCAGTTCTTC. This rearrangement joins TRBV12-5 to TRBJ2-1; TRBD1 matches 8 bases. CDR3 length equals 15 residues. In germline, CDR1 is LGHNT, CDR2 FRNRAP. The trim removed 6 bases at V and 3 bases at J, leaving 7 bases unmatched.

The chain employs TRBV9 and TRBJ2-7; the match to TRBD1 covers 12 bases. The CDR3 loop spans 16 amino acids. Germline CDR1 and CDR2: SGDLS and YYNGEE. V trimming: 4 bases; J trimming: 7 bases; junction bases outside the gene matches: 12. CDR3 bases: TGTGCCAGCAGCCCCTCCCCCGGGACAGGGGGCGAAGAGCAGTACTTC. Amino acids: CASSPSPGTGGEEQYF.

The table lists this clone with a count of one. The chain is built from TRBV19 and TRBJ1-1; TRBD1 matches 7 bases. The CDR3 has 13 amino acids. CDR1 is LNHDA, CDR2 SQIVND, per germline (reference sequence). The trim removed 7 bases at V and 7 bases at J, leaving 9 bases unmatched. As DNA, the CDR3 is TGTGCCAGTATGGAAGGGGGCCGATTTGAAGCTTTCTTT. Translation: CASMEGGRFEAFF. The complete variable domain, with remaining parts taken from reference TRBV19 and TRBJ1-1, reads DGGITQSPKYLFRKEGQNVTLSCEQNLNHDAMYWYRQDPGQGLRLIYYSQIVNDFQKGDIAEGYSVSREKKESFPLTVTSAQKNPTAFYLCASMEGGRFEAFFGQGTRLTVV.

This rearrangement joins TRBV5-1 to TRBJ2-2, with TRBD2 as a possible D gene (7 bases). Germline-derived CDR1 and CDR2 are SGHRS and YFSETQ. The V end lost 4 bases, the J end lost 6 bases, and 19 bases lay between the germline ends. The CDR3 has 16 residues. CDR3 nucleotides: TGCGCCAGCAGCCCCGTAGGAGGGGGGGCAGCCGGGGAGCTGTTTTTT. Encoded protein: CASSPVGGGAAGELFF. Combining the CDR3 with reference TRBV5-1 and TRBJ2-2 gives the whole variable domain KAGVTQTPRYLIKTRGQQVTLSCSPISGHRSVSWYQQTPGQGLQFLFEYFSETQRNKGNFPGRFSGRQFSNSRSEMNVSTLELGDSALYLCASSPVGGGAAGELFFGEGSRLTVL.

CDR3 DNA sequence: TGTGCCACCAACAACGAGGCTAAACTAGGGAAAAACAATCAGCCCCAGCATTTT. This sequence encodes CATNNEAKLGKNNQPQHF. The rearrangement links TRBV10-3 to TRBJ1-5; D is unresolved. CDR3 length equals 18 residues. CDR1 is ENHRY, CDR2 SYGVKD, per germline. V was shortened by 10 bases and J by 3 bases, with 28 bases between the two germline ends.

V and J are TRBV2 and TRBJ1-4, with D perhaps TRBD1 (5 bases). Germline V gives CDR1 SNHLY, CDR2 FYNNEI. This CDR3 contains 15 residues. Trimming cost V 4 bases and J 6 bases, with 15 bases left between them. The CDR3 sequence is CASSAYDSMYEKLFF. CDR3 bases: TGTGCCAGCAGTGCGTATGACAGTATGTATGAAAAACTGTTTTTT.

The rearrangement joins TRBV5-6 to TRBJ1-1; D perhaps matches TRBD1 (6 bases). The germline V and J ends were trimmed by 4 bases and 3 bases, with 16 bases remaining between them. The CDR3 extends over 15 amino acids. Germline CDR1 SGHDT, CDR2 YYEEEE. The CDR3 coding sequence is TGTGCCAGCAGCCGGACAGATGGATGGGACACTGAAGCTTTCTTT. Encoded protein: CASSRTDGWDTEAFF.

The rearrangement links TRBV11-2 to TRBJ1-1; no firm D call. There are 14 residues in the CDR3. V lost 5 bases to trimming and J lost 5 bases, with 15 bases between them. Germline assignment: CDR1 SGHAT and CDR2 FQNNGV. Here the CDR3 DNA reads TGTGCCAGCAGCGCCCAGTTGGGCCCGACTGAAGCTTTCTTT. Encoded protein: CASSAQLGPTEAFF. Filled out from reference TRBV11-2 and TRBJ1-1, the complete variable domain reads EAGVAQSPRYKIIEKRQSVAFWCNPISGHATLYWYQQILGQGPKLLIQFQNNGVVDDSQLPKDRFSAERLKGVDSTLKIQPAKLEDSAVYLCASSAQLGPTEAFFGQGTRLTVV.